This record looks at one T cell receptor (beta chain) sequence and its context. After extraction with the RNeasy kit, about 0.5 to 1 ug of the RNA was reverse transcribed using random hexamers. A single record per CDR3 protein comes from TCRdb applying MiXCR to the immunoSEQ multiplex PCR reads. The table shows fewer than 350,000 distinct CDR3 sequences, with roughly 94% occurring only once. These data come from a study of CD8 T cells in Susac syndrome. V was cut by 5 bases and J by 4 bases, with 20 bases left in between. From germline, CDR1 is MNHNS and CDR2 SASEGT. This CDR3 has 16 amino acids. The sequenced sample was CD4+ T cells from PBMCs. This chain joins TRBV6-1 and TRBJ1-1, with D perhaps matching TRBD1 (5 bases). This receptor was taken from a human donor with multiple sclerosis. The CDR3 here is CASSPRATVRRTEAFF. CDR3 in DNA: TGTGCCAGCAGTCCAAGGGCGACAGTAAGACGCACTGAAGCTTTCTTT.